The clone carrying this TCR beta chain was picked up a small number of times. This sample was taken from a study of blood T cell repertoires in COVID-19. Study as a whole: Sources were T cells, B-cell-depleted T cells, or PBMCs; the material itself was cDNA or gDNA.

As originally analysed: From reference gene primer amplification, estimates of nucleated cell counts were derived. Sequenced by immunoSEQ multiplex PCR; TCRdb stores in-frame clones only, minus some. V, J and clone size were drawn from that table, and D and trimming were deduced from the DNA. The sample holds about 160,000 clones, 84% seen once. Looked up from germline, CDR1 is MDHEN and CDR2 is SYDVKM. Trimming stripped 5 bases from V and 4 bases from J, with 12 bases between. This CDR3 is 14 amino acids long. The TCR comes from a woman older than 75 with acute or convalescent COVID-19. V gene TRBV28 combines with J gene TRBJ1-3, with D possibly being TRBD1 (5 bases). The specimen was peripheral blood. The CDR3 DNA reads TGTGCCAGCAGTGCGGCAGGGTCGGGAAACACCATATATTTT. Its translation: CASSAAGSGNTIYF.